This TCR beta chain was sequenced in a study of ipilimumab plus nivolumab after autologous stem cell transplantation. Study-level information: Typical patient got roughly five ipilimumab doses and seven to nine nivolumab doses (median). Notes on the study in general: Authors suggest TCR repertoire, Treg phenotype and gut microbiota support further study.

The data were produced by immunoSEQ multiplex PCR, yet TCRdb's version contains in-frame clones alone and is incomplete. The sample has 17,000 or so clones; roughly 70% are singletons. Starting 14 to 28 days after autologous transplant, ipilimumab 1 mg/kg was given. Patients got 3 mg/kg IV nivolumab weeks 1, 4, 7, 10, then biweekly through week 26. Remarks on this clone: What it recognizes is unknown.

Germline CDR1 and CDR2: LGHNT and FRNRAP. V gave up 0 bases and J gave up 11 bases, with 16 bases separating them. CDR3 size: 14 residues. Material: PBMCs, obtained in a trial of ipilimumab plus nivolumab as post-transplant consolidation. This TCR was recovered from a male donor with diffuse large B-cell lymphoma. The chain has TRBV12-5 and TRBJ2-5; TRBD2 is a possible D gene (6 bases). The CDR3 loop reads CASGLVQPTGTQYF. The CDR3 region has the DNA TGTGCTAGTGGTTTGGTCCAACCCACCGGGACTCAGTACTTC.